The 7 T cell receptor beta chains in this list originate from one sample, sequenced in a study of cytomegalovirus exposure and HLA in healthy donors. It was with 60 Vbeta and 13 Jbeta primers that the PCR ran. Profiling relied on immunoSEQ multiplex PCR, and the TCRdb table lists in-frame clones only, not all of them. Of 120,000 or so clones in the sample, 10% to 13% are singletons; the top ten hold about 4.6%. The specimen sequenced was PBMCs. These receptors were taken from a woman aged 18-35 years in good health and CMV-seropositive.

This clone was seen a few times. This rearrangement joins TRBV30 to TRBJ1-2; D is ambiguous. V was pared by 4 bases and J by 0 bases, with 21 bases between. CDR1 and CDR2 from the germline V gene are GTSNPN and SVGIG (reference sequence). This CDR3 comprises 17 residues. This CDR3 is CAWNRLGLRTTNYGYTF. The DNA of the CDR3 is TGTGCCTGGAATAGATTAGGCCTACGGACTACTAACTATGGCTACACCTTC.

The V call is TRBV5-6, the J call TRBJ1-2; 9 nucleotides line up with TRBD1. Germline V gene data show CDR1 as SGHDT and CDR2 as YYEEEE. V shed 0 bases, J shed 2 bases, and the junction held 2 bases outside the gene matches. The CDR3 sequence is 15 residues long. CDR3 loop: CASSLADRGNYGYTF. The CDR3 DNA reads TGTGCCAGCAGCTTGGCAGACAGGGGGAACTATGGCTACACCTTC. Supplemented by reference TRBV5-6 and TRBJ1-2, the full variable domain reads DAGVTQSPTHLIKTRGQQVTLRCSPKSGHDTVSWYQQALGQGPQFIFQYYEEEERQRGNFPDRFSGHQFPNYSSELNVNALLLGDSALYLCASSLADRGNYGYTFGSGTRLTVV.

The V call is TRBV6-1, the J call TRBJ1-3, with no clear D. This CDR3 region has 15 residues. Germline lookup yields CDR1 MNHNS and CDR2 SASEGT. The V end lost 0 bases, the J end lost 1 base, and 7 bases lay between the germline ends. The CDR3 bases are TGTGCCAGCAGTGAAGCCGTGCGATCTGGAAACACCATATATTTT. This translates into CASSEAVRSGNTIYF.

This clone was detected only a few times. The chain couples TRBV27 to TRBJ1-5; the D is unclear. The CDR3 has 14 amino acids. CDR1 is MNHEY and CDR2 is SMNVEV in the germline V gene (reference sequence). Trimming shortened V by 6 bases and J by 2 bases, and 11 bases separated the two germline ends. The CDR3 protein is CASSLSRGNQPQHF. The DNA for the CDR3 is TGTGCCAGCAGCCTTTCCCGGGGCAATCAGCCCCAGCATTTT.

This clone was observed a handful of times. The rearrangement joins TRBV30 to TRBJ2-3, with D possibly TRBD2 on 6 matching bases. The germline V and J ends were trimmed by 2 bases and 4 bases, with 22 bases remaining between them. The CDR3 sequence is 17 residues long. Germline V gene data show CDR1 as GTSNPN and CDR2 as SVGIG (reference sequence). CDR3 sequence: CAWSRGLEVRRADTQYF. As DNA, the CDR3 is TGTGCCTGGAGTCGGGGATTGGAGGTTAGGAGGGCAGATACGCAGTATTTT.

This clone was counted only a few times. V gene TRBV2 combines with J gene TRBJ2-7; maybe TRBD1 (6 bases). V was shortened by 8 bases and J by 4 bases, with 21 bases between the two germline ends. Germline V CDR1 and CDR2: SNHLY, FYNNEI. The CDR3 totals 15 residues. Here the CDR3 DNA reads TGTGCCAGCGGACTGGTTACAAGGGGGAAATACGAGCAGTACTTC. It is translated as CASGLVTRGKYEQYF. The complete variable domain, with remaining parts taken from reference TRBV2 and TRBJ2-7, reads EPEVTQTPSHQVTQMGQEVILRCVPISNHLYFYWYRQILGQKVEFLVSFYNNEISEKSEIFDDQFSVERPDGSNFTLKIRSTKLEDSAMYFCASGLVTRGKYEQYFGPGTRLTVT.

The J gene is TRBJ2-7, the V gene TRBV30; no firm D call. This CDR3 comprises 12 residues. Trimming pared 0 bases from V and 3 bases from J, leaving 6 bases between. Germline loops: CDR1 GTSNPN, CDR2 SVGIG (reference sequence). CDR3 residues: CAWSVSGYEQYF. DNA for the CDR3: TGTGCCTGGAGTGTATCCGGCTACGAGCAGTACTTC.